This T cell receptor (beta chain) derives from a study of regulatory T cells in long-lasting Graves disease. Time point described: newly diagnosed GD, antithyroid drugs for less than 3 months. The authors made the TCR library using RNA they extracted from PBMCs. The CDR3 consists of 15 residues. Germline V CDR1 and CDR2: MNHEY, SMNVEV (reference sequence). The V segment lost 2 bases and the J segment 4 bases; nucleotides outside the gene matches: 8. In its sample, this clonotype was seen a few times. Relying on iRepertoire HTBI primers and Arm-PCR of CDR3 regions, the team built TCR beta libraries. A single record per CDR3 protein comes from TCRdb applying MiXCR to the multiplex PCR reads. The table lists about 430,000 distinct CDR3 sequences, 15% of them singletons. Another study also made use of these data, one on T cells in Graves' hyperthyroidism and ophthalmopathy.

J is TRBJ2-7 and V is TRBV27; 7 nucleotides line up with TRBD2. The clonotype comes from a woman between 40 and 50 years old with Graves disease. Sequencing was performed on peripheral blood mononuclear cells (PBMCs), taken at new diagnosis, from a patient treated with antithyroid drugs. CDR3 coding DNA: TGTGCCAGCAGTTTAAGCCTAGCGGAGAAGTACGAGCAGTACTTC. Its translation is CASSLSLAEKYEQYF.